The clone carrying this T cell receptor beta chain has a handful of counts. The data belong to a study of blood T cells in healthy people across ages. Primed by a sample-barcoded 5' primer and a J-beta primer mix, a second PCR proceeded for 7 to 11 cycles. TCRdb processed the 5' RACE reads anew with MiXCR; each CDR3 protein has one entry. The data contain about 1.1 million distinct CDR3 sequences, about two fifths of them seen just once; the ten biggest clones take up roughly 13%. They isolated at least 7 million PBMCs from each sample. The total RNA that was extracted per sample amounted to at least 5 micrograms. Germline values: CDR1 SGHDN, CDR2 FVKESK. V dropped 1 base and J dropped 5; count of bases not matched to a gene: 6. This CDR3 has 15 amino acids.

The sequence was collected from a man younger than 35 in good health. The sample comprised blood. This rearrangement joins TRBV14 to TRBJ2-3; 7 bases are shared with TRBD1. The CDR3 reads CASSQGLDRRDTQYF. CDR3 nucleotide sequence: TGTGCCAGCAGCCAAGGCCTGGACAGGAGAGATACGCAGTATTTT.